The clone carrying this T cell receptor (beta chain) has more than one count but fewer than ten. The target antigen is unknown. This record comes from a study of a mutant IDH1 vaccine in newly diagnosed glioma. Study at large: Treated patients had a mean age of approximately 40 years and a sex split that was roughly 60% male and 37.5% female.

The CDR3 is 15 amino acids. V was clipped by 6 bases and J by 5 bases; unmatched bases: 6. CDR1 and CDR2 (germline): KGHSH, LQKENI. Assay used: immunoSEQ multiplex PCR; TCRdb lists only in-frame clones, some missing. The repertoire holds 84,000 or so clones, with about 81% as singletons. Documented time point: week 47, end of study. Every vaccination contained 300 ug of the mutant IDH1 20-mer peptide and was paired with topical imiquimod. During weeks 1, 3, 5, 7, 11, 15, 19 and 23, patients received eight vaccinations. The study enrolled donors with new WHO grade 3 or 4 IDH1-mutant, ATRX-lost astrocytomas.

This TCR derives from a man between 35 and 55 years old with glioma. The J gene is TRBJ2-2, the V gene TRBV18; 10 bases agree with TRBD1. The sample was PBMCs, taken from a glioma patient whose treatment included an IDH1 peptide vaccine. DNA of the CDR3: TGTGCCAGCTCTCTCGACAGGGGGCGAACCGGGGAGCTGTTTTTT. The encoded protein is CASSLDRGRTGELFF.